A selection of T cell receptor beta chains follows, all from one sample in a study of blood T cells in healthy people across ages. TCRdb re-analysed the 5' RACE reads in MiXCR, keeping a single row per CDR3 protein. The sample yields 850,000 to 950,000 distinct CDR3 sequences, 25% to 35% seen once. The sample comprised blood. The receptors were sampled from a woman older than 75 in good health. Both conserved end residues are part of each CDR3. D genes are given only for firm matches. Only part of the rows carry a size: once, few, many, or a class if the clone is expanded.

TRBJ1-2 17 TRBD1 many TRBV6-1 CASRDAGPGQGQDGYTF TGTGCCAGCAGGGACGCGGGTCCGGGACAGGGGCAGGATGGCTACACCTTC
TRBJ2-7 16 TRBD1 many TRBV9 CASSVGTSDRTYEQYF TGTGCCAGCAGCGTAGGTACTTCGGACAGGACCTACGAGCAGTACTTC
TRBJ2-1 15 TRBD2 many TRBV6-6 CASTPLAATYNEQFF TGTGCCAGCACCCCTCTAGCGGCTACCTACAATGAGCAGTTCTTC
TRBJ2-5 13 . many TRBV10-3 CAISFSSDETQYF TGTGCCATCAGCTTTTCTAGCGATGAGACCCAGTACTTC
TRBJ2-2 15 TRBD2 . TRBV20-1 CSAATSGGVTGELFF TGCAGTGCTGCCACTAGCGGGGGAGTCACCGGGGAGCTGTTTTTT
TRBJ2-3 12 . many TRBV7-2 CASSTPPDTQYF TGTGCCAGCAGCACCCCTCCAGATACGCAGTATTTT
TRBJ2-3 14 . many TRBV12-3/TRBV12-4 CASTVGPYTDTQYF TGTGCCAGCACTGTGGGCCCTTACACAGATACGCAGTATTTT
TRBJ2-1 18 . many TRBV7-6 CASSLRGSWTGGLNEQFF TGTGCCAGCAGCCTGCGGGGTAGCTGGACCGGGGGACTGAATGAGCAGTTCTTC
TRBJ2-2 15 . many TRBV9 CASSARTGNTGELFF TGTGCCAGCAGCGCACGAACAGGGAACACCGGGGAGCTGTTTTTT
TRBJ2-6 19 TRBD1 many TRBV6-1 CASSPDPGQFFSGANVLTF TGTGCCAGCAGTCCTGACCCGGGACAGTTTTTCTCTGGGGCCAACGTCCTGACTTTC
TRBJ2-1 16 . few TRBV2 CASSRLGQGANNEQFF TGTGCCAGCTCCCGACTGGGGCAGGGAGCAAACAATGAGCAGTTCTTC
TRBJ2-3 17 TRBD2 many TRBV28 CASSPLLAGGSIDTQYF TGTGCCAGCAGTCCTCTCCTAGCGGGGGGGTCTATAGATACGCAGTATTTT
TRBJ2-1 14 . many TRBV24-1 CATSDGGLLNEQFF TGTGCCACCAGTGACGGTGGACTCCTCAATGAGCAGTTCTTC
TRBJ2-3 14 . many TRBV7-9 CASSRDLETDTQYF TGTGCCAGCAGCAGGGACCTCGAGACAGATACGCAGTATTTT
TRBJ1-1 13 TRBD1 . TRBV29-1 CSAETGHNTEAFF TGCAGCGCAGAGACAGGGCATAACACTGAAGCTTTCTTT
TRBJ1-2 19 TRBD1 many TRBV4-2 CASSQEKRLRGTGSNGYTF TGTGCCAGCAGCCAAGAGAAAAGGCTTCGGGGGACAGGGTCCAATGGCTACACCTTC
TRBJ1-2 12 . . TRBV24-1 CATSDLFRGYTF TGTGCCACCAGTGATTTGTTTAGGGGCTACACCTTC
TRBJ2-1 15 TRBD1 many TRBV11-3 CASSIDRGPSNEQFF TGTGCCAGCAGCATAGACAGGGGCCCCAGCAATGAGCAGTTCTTC
TRBJ2-3 17 . many TRBV3-1 CASSHQSSGTSTDTQYF TGTGCCAGCAGCCATCAATCCTCCGGGACTAGCACAGATACGCAGTATTTT
TRBJ2-5 15 . few TRBV5-4 CASTWGGGSKETQYF TGTGCCAGCACCTGGGGGGGCGGGAGTAAAGAGACCCAGTACTTC
TRBJ2-5 18 TRBD2 . TRBV12-3/TRBV12-4 CASSSRLIAGGPGETQYF TGTGCCAGCAGTTCACGACTGATAGCGGGGGGGCCCGGAGAGACCCAGTACTTC
TRBJ1-1 14 . many TRBV20-1 CSARDLSTGTEAFF TGCAGTGCTAGAGATTTATCGACAGGCACTGAAGCTTTCTTT
TRBJ2-2 16 TRBD2 many TRBV5-1 CASSLGTRSNTGELFF TGCGCCAGCAGTCTTGGGACTAGGTCGAACACCGGGGAGCTGTTTTTT
TRBJ2-3 15 . many TRBV6-2/TRBV6-3 CATLLRGGASDTQYF TGTGCCACTCTCCTCCGAGGGGGGGCCTCAGATACGCAGTATTTT
TRBJ2-7 15 . few TRBV6-2/TRBV6-3 CASRSGYLIYNEQYF TGTGCCAGCAGATCAGGGTATCTTATCTACAATGAGCAGTACTTC
TRBJ2-3 11 . . TRBV3-1 CAGSQVNTQYF TGTGCCGGCAGCCAGGTGAATACGCAGTATTTT
TRBJ1-2 14 . . TRBV30 CAWTGSTGNYGYTF TGTGCCTGGACCGGATCTACAGGGAACTATGGCTACACCTTC
TRBJ2-7 13 TRBD1 many TRBV28 CASKTGVGYEQYF TGTGCCAGCAAGACAGGGGTGGGCTACGAGCAGTACTTC